The present T cell receptor beta chain was sequenced within a study of regulatory T cells in long-lasting Graves disease (dated by TCRdb to 2020 to 2023). For context, the study as a whole: Patients with newly diagnosed Graves' disease had been on antithyroid drugs for under 3 months. Peripheral blood TCR sequencing and RNA sequencing compared persistent Graves' disease patients with newly diagnosed Graves' disease patients. The study was conducted in China and was registered as a clinical trial. A total of roughly 35 samples underwent TCR sequencing, from roughly 13 patients with persistent Graves' disease and 20 or so patients with newly diagnosed Graves' disease. What the work shows at the level of the full study, not this receptor alone: The authors acknowledged the small sample size as a limitation that may reduce accuracy. Patients with persistent disease shared more public clonotypes (around 2,500) than newly diagnosed patients did (around 980). The study examined only peripheral blood because the primary lesion, thyroid tissue, could not be accessed. Sequencing and analysis were limited to the TCR beta chain. Persistent Graves' disease patients showed lower TCR Shannon entropy and fewer highly expanded clones than newly diagnosed patients, suggesting clonal expansion. Persistent disease showed preferential use of TRBV28, TRBJ1-2 and TRBJ2-5, whereas newly diagnosed disease favored TRBV20-1 and TRBJ2-1.

Library construction relied on multiplex PCR. This sample was sequenced with an Illumina HiSeq 4000. CDR3 regions were amplified by Arm-PCR with iRepertoire HTBI primers to construct TCR beta libraries. Gel purification was performed on PCR products prior to sequencing. In the source study's methods: Gene usage analysis of CDR3 amino acid clonotypes used the 62 TRBV and more than 13 TRBJ segments found across samples. COPE and FqMerger were used to merge the filtered high-quality paired reads into contigs. BLAST was used to align contigs to IMGT TRBV, TRBD and TRBJ reference genes, and CDR3 was defined according to IMGT. Any clonotype with a frequency above 0.1% was classified as a highly expanded clone. Repertoire diversity was measured by Shannon entropy, and V-J evenness by the Gini coefficient. A clonotype found in more than one individual was treated as public. TCRdb reran the public reads through fastp at Q25 and MiXCR, keeping productive beta chains. Rows matching on CDR3 protein sequence are summarized as one entry with the most common DNA and genes. The V and J calls were not made by the authors but by TCRdb's processing. The sample yields under 300,000 distinct CDR3 sequences; 18% were counted once. 14% of the sample lies in the top ten.

The CDR3 sequence holds 14 residues, the cysteine and phenylalanine included. The kept DNA is CDR3 alone, 42 bases in frame from the first base. V and J are trimmed by 2 bases and 7 bases, and the gene matches miss 4 bases of the junction. CDR1 and CDR2 (LGHDT, YNNKEL) derive from the germline V gene (reference sequence). About this clonotype: Its antigen remains unidentified. No much larger clone is present one base from it, and per-base qualities are unavailable.

The time point label corresponds to: newly diagnosed GD, antithyroid drugs for less than 3 months. RNA was extracted from PBMCs in TRIzol for both TCR sequencing and RNA sequencing. The diagnosis of Graves' disease followed American Thyroid Association guidelines. Recruitment of patients was carried out at an endocrinology department in Xi'an, China. From each patient, about 8.9 milliliters of peripheral blood was collected into an EDTA anticoagulant tube. Ficoll Paque Plus density gradient separation was used to isolate PBMCs, and no further T cell sorting was performed. An Agilent 2100 Bioanalyzer and agarose gel were used to assess RNA quality, and a NanoDrop 2000 was used to measure RNA concentration. The sample was also linked to a second study, of T cells in Graves' hyperthyroidism and ophthalmopathy. The second paper states: Stable Graves' hyperthyroidism was defined as no progression to ophthalmopathy during 18 months of follow-up. Hyperthyroidism patients were newly diagnosed, had a disease duration of under 2 months, and were aged 18 to 65 years. The study excluded patients with uncontrolled infections, other autoimmune diseases, pregnancy or lactation. Clinical symptoms, serum thyroxine and TRAb, thyroid ultrasound, and orbital computed tomography formed the basis for the diagnoses. The first round of RT-PCR for the TCR CDR3 was performed with the HTBI primer set and the Qiagen OneStep RT-PCR kit. Most expanded thyroid clonotypes (frequency above 0.001) were also detected in blood, suggesting blood repertoires may reflect thyroid immune responses. Ophthalmopathy was separated from stable hyperthyroidism by a 13 V-J signature model, with approximately 86% sensitivity and approximately 81% specificity obtained in cross-validation and 80%/75% obtained in testing. In validation, progression to ophthalmopathy was predicted by the model with roughly 71% sensitivity and 72% to 85% specificity, a median of roughly 6 months before onset. TCR V-J signatures able to tell the groups apart were searched for in a discovery cohort of more than 90 patients, of whom under 45 had Graves' ophthalmopathy and roughly 57 had stable Graves' hyperthyroidism. Whether ophthalmopathy could be predicted prospectively was tested in an independent validation cohort made up of under 20 hyperthyroidism patients plus 17 patients who later progressed to ophthalmopathy. The roughly 91 discovery patients were randomly split 7:3 into training and test sets. The study also compared thyroid tissue and blood T-cell repertoires from five or six Graves' hyperthyroidism patients. After sampling, hyperthyroidism patients received methimazole starting at 30 mg daily, and ophthalmopathy patients received high-dose intravenous methylprednisolone. Libraries were constructed in a second round of multiplex PCR, after which size selection and purification were carried out. Paired-end sequencing of the libraries was performed with 100 bp reads on an Illumina HiSeq2000. SOAPnuke was used to process the raw data, removing reads that contained adapters or uncalled bases, had a mean Phred below 15, or lacked an exact match to the constant primer or identifier. High-quality paired reads were merged with COPE v1.2.5, and unique nucleotide sequences were defined as clonotypes. MiTCR v1.1 was used to align the clonotypes against IMGT TRBV, TRBD and TRBJ reference segments. The analysis was restricted to V-J combinations with a frequency above 0.0001, which together covered over 99% of the repertoires. The TCS score was defined as the ratio of F50 (clonal expansion) to E x V (chaos), calculated using BLOSUM62-based TCRdist between CDR3 peptides within each V-J. Welch's t-statistics and random forest reduced fewer than 550 V-J features to 13, which were used in a naive Bayes classifier (R e1071). Sample size was not statistically predetermined, and blinding of investigators to group allocation was not performed. TCR Vbeta CDR3 sequencing of 140 or so peripheral blood samples (under 45 ophthalmopathy, around 80 hyperthyroidism and some 17 progressor patients) is reported in the paper.

The sequence is built from TRBV3-1 and TRBJ1-2, with 10 central nucleotides matching TRBD1. The TCR was taken from a woman in her 30s with Graves disease. Donor details come from another sample of the same person, matched by shared clones. The specimen comprised peripheral blood mononuclear cells (PBMCs), sampled at new diagnosis, from a patient treated with antithyroid drugs. The CDR3 protein is CASSQSGTGVGYTF. The bases are TGTGCCAGCAGCCAATCCGGGACAGGGGTTGGCTACACCTTC. Reference TRBV3-1 and TRBJ1-2 proteins supply the regions before and after the CDR3; the full variable domain is: DTAVSQTPKYLVTQMGNDKSIKCEQNLGHDTMYWYKQDSKKFLKIMFSYNNKELIINETVPNRFSPKSPDKAHLNLHINSLELGDSAVYFCASSQSGTGVGYTFGSGTRLTVV.